One T cell receptor (beta chain) is described in this entry. Its antigen remains unidentified. The data belong to a study of Tregs in tolerant kidney transplant recipients. For the study at large: Recipients received nonmyeloablative bone marrow transplants from related graft donors, with transient mixed chimerism.

CD4+CD25+CD127- Tregs, CD4+CD25- non-Tregs, CD4 and CD8 cells were sorted. Study results and limitations: Biological reproducibility was not directly addressed, but technical replication error appeared minimal.

CDR3 length equals 15 residues. Germline trimming cut 3 bases from V and 5 bases from J; bases unmatched to any gene: 7. Germline V gene data show CDR1 as SGHRS and CDR2 as YFSETQ. Produced via immunoSEQ multiplex PCR; TCRdb's table is partial and in-frame only. The sample carries about 64,000 clones, 95% to 98% recorded once. Sequenced here: Tregs from blood, sampled before the transplant. The J gene is TRBJ1-1, the V gene TRBV5-1; 10 bases fit TRBD1. This clonotype originated in a human donor who received a combined kidney and bone marrow transplant. The CDR3 sequence: CASSSDRGLLTEAFF. The CDR3 bases are TGCGCCAGCAGCTCCGACAGGGGGCTCTTGACTGAAGCTTTCTTT.